What follows are 7 T cell receptor beta chains derived from one specimen sequenced in a study of CD8+ T cells in alopecia areata. Sample treatment: oral pan-JAK inhibitor, 5-10 mg twice daily. Following extraction, RNA underwent reverse transcription to cDNA, which served as the sequencing template. Sequencing was performed with immunoSEQ multiplex PCR; in TCRdb, only in-frame clones are kept and a portion is missing. Of 150,000 to 200,000 clones listed, around 60% are singletons. The material was CD4+ T cells sorted from blood, obtained between weeks 47 and 50, from a patient treated with tofacitinib. These receptors came from a human donor with alopecia areata.

The table lists this clone with a few counts. The chain combines TRBV30 with TRBJ2-7; the D call may be TRBD1 or TRBD2 (5 bases each). The V end was cut by 8 bases, the J end by 4 bases, with 18 bases between. The CDR3 consists of 13 residues. In germline, CDR1 is GTSNPN, CDR2 SVGIG (reference sequence). In nucleotides, the CDR3 is TGTGCCGGGACCGGGACGGGAAATTACGAGCAGTACTTC. It encodes CAGTGTGNYEQYF.

The J gene is TRBJ2-3, the V gene TRBV29-1; no clear D gene. CDR1 and CDR2 (germline): SQVTM, ANQGSEA. The CDR3 totals 11 residues. The V and J ends lost 3 bases and 7 bases respectively, with 8 bases between them. CDR3 amino acids: CSVDALNTQYF. The CDR3 DNA follows: TGCAGCGTTGATGCCCTTAATACGCAGTATTTT.

The DNA of the CDR3 is TGTGCCACCAGCAGAGGGGACAGGGGGTACGACCATGGCTACACCTTC. Translation: CATSRGDRGYDHGYTF. The chain combines TRBV15 with TRBJ1-2, with 11 bases that match TRBD1. The CDR3 runs to 16 residues. Unmatched junction bases numbered 7, after V lost 1 base and J lost 6 bases. Germline V gives CDR1 LNHNV, CDR2 YYDKDF (reference sequence). Using reference TRBV15 and TRBJ1-2 for the parts outside the CDR3, the full variable domain is DAMVIQNPRYQVTQFGKPVTLSCSQTLNHNVMYWYQQKSSQAPKLLFHYYDKDFNNEADTPDNFQSRRPNTSFCFLDIRSPGLGDTAMYLCATSRGDRGYDHGYTFGSGTRLTVV.

In this sample, this clone turned up a few times. One end of the junction fails to match germline, which may point to a read error. The V gene is TRBV5-1, the J gene TRBJ2-3, with D possibly matching TRBD1 (6 bases). CDR3 length equals 14 residues. Per germline, CDR1 SGHRS and CDR2 YFSETQ. CDR3 sequence reads: CASRLDSRTDTQYF. The CDR3, as DNA: TGCGCCAGCAGATTGGACAGTCGCACAGATACGCAGTATTTT. The complete variable domain, with remaining parts taken from reference TRBV5-1 and TRBJ2-3, reads KAGVTQTPRYLIKTRGQQVTLSCSPISGHRSVSWYQQTPGQGLQFLFEYFSETQRNKGNFPGRFSGRQFSNSRSEMNVSTLELGDSALYLCASRLDSRTDTQYFGPGTRLTVL.

This sequence joins TRBV7-2 and TRBJ2-3, with D perhaps matching TRBD2 (5 bases). Trimming took off 1 base at V and 10 bases at J, with 12 bases between the two ends. The CDR3 runs to 13 residues. CDR1 and CDR2 (germline): SGHTA, FQGNSA. CDR3 nucleotide sequence: TGTGCCAGCAGCTTAGAAGCTAGCCCTCCGCAGTATTTT. This gives the protein CASSLEASPPQYF.

CDR3 loop: CAWRRAGVNEKLFF. The CDR3 coding sequence is TGTGCCTGGAGGCGGGCAGGGGTAAATGAAAAACTGTTTTTT. This chain joins TRBV30 and TRBJ1-4, with a possible D match to TRBD1 (6 bases). The CDR3 is 14 amino acids. CDR1 is GTSNPN, CDR2 SVGIG, per germline (reference sequence). The V end lost 3 bases, the J end lost 5 bases, and 13 bases lay between the germline ends.

This clone has more than one count but fewer than ten. This chain joins TRBV29-1 and TRBJ1-2; D gene unclear. The CDR3 spans 14 residues. Germline V gene data show CDR1 as SQVTM and CDR2 as ANQGSEA. V lost 7 bases and J lost 4, with 19 bases in between. The CDR3 nucleotides read TGCAGCGCCGCCAACTTGGCCCCAATCTATGGCTACACCTTC. It is translated as CSAANLAPIYGYTF.